This entry describes one T cell receptor (beta chain). No antigen is known for it. Germline V gene data show CDR1 as SGHTA and CDR2 as FQGNSA. V was trimmed by 5 bases and J by 4 bases, leaving 6 bases between them. This CDR3 spans 12 amino acids. The method was immunoSEQ multiplex PCR; TCRdb's version includes in-frame clones alone and lacks a portion of them. The sample includes about 46,000 clones, roughly 80% of them seen just once. The data originate from a study of memory CD4+ T cells and cytomegalovirus serostatus. Single viable CD3+CD4+CD8-CD45RO+ cells were sorted as the memory CD4+ T cells. Serostatus was set by detecting CMV pp150, pp28, p38, p52 IgG. Study-level points and caveats: Repertoires predicted CMV serostatus with median bootstrapped AUC of about 0.95.

The sequence was obtained from an adult in good health and CMV-seronegative. The sequencing input was memory CD4+ T cells from blood. The chain joins TRBV7-2 to TRBJ1-3; D not resolved. DNA for the CDR3: TGTGCCAGCAGCGGCATGGGAAACACCATATATTTT. It codes for CASSGMGNTIYF.